Sequencing of this TCR beta chain was carried out in a study of T cells after yellow fever vaccination. Study-wide context: Fractions containing few cells were prepared with SMART-Seq v4 Ultra Low Input. Study results and limitations: The CD4 compartment and the CD8 compartment contained a small share of clonotypes in common.

There are a few counts of this clonotype. What it binds is not known. For TCR, cDNA came from 5'RACE template switching, which added a universal primer site and UMIs. TCRdb passed the 5' RACE reads through MiXCR, listing each CDR3 protein once. The data show more than 250,000 distinct CDR3 sequences, with around 6.8% seen just once and 15% to 20% held by the top ten. V dropped 3 bases and J dropped 5 bases, with 17 bases sitting between them. CDR3 length: 15 residues. The chain joins TRBV12-3 or TRBV12-4 to TRBJ2-7; D is unresolved. Sequenced material: PBMCs, taken more than 40 days after the first yellow fever vaccination. The clonotype comes from a man aged 18-30 years who received the YFV17D yellow fever vaccine. The CDR3 loop is CASSFPDRGVHEQYF. The CDR3 coding sequence is TGTGCCAGCAGTTTTCCGGACCGAGGAGTCCACGAGCAGTACTTC.